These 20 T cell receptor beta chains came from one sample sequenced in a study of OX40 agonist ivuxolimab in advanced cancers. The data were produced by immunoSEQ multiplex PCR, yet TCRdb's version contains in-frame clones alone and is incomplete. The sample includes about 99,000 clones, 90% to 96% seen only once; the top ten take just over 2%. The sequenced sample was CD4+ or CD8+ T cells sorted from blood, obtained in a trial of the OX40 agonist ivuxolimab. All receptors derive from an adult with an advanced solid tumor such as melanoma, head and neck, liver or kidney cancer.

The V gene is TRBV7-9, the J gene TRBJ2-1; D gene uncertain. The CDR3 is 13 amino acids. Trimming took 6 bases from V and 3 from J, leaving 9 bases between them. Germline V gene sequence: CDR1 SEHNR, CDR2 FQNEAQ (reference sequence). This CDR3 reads CASSRSGYNEQFF. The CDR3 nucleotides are TGTGCCAGCAGTCGGAGTGGCTACAATGAGCAGTTCTTC.

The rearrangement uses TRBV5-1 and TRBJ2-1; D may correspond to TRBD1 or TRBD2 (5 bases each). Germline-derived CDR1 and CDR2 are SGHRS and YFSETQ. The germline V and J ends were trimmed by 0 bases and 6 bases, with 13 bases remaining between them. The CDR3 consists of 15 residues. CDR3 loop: CASSLAPGTVNEQFF. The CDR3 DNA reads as TGCGCCAGCAGCTTGGCTCCAGGGACGGTCAATGAGCAGTTCTTC.

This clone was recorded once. The CDR3 bases are TGTGCCAGCAGCGGGACGGAAGAGACCCAGTACTTC. Protein product: CASSGTEETQYF. The gene calls are TRBV7-7 and TRBJ2-5; D may be TRBD1 or TRBD2 (5 bases each). V dropped 5 bases and J dropped 3 bases, with 7 bases sitting between them. Germline-derived CDR1 and CDR2 are SSHAT and FNYEAQ (reference sequence). The CDR3 is made up of 12 amino acids.

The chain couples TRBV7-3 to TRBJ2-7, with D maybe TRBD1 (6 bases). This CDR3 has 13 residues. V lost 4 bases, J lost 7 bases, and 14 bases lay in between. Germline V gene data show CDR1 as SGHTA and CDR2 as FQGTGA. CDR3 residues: CASSSRGSGEQYF. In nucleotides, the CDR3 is TGTGCCAGCAGCTCCAGGGGTTCGGGGGAGCAGTACTTC.

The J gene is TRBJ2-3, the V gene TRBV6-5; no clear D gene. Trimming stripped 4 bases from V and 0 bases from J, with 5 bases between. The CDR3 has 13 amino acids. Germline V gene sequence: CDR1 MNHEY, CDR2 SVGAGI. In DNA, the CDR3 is TGTGCCAGCAGTTCGCCTAGCACAGATACGCAGTATTTT. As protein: CASSSPSTDTQYF.

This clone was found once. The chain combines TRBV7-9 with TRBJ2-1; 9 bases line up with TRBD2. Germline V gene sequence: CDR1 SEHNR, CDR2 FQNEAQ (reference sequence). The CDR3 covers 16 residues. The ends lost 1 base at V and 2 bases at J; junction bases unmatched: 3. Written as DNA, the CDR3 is TGTGCCAGCAGCTTAGGGGCGGGAGGGACCTACAATGAGCAGTTCTTC. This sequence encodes CASSLGAGGTYNEQFF. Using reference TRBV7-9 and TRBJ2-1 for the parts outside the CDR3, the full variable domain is DTGVSQNPRHKITKRGQNVTFRCDPISEHNRLYWYRQTLGQGPEFLTYFQNEAQLEKSRLLSDRFSAERPKGSFSTLEIQRTEQGDSAMYLCASSLGAGGTYNEQFFGPGTRLTVL.

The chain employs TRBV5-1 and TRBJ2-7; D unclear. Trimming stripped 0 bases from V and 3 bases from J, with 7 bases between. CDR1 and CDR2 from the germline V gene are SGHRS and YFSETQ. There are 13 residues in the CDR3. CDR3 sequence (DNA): TGCGCCAGCAGCTTGGGGGTGAACTACGAGCAGTACTTC. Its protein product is CASSLGVNYEQYF.

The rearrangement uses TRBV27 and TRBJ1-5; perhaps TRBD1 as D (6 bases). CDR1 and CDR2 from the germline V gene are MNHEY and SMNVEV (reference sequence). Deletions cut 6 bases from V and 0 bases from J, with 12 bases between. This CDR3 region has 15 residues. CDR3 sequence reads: CASSPDRYSNQPQHF. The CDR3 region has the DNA TGTGCCAGCAGCCCGGACAGATATAGCAATCAGCCCCAGCATTTT.

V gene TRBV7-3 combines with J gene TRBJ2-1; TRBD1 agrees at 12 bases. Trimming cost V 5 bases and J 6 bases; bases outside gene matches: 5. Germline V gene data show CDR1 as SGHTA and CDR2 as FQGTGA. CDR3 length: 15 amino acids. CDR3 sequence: CASSLSGQGANEQFF. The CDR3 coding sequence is TGTGCCAGCAGCCTGTCGGGACAGGGGGCCAATGAGCAGTTCTTC. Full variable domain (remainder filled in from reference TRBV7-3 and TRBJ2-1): GAGVSQTPSNKVTEKGKYVELRCDPISGHTALYWYRQSLGQGPEFLIYFQGTGAADDSGLPNDRFFAVRPEGSVSTLKIQRTERGDSAVYLCASSLSGQGANEQFFGPGTRLTVL.

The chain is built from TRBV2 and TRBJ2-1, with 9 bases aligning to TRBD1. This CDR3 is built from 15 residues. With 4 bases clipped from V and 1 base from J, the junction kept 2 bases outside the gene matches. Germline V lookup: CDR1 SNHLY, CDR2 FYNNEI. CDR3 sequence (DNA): TGTGCCAGCAGTGTAGGGACAGGGTCCTACAATGAGCAGTTCTTC. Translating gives CASSVGTGSYNEQFF.

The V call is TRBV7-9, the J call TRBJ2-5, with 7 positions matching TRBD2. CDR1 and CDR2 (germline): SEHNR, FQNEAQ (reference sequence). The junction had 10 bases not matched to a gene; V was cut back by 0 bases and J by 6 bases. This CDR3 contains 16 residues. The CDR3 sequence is CASSLARSSGAKTQYF. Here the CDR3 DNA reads TGTGCCAGCAGCTTAGCGCGGTCTAGCGGAGCGAAGACCCAGTACTTC.

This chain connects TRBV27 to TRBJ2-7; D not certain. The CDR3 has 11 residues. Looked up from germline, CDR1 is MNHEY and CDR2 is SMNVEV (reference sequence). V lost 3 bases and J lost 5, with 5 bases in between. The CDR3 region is CASSFPHEQYF. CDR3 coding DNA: TGTGCCAGCAGTTTTCCCCACGAGCAGTACTTC.

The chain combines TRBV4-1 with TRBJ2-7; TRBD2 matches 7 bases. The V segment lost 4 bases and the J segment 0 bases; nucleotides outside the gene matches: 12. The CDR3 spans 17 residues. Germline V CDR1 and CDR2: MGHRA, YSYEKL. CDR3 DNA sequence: TGCGCCAGCAGCCCCCGACCGGGGGGTGATTTCTCCTACGAGCAGTACTTC. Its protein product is CASSPRPGGDFSYEQYF.

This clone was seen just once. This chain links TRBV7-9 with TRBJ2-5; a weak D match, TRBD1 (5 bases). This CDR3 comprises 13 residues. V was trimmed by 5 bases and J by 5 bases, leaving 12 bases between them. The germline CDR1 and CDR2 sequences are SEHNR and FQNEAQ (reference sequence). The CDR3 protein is CASSGALWETQYF. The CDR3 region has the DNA TGTGCCAGCAGCGGGGCCCTCTGGGAGACCCAGTACTTC.

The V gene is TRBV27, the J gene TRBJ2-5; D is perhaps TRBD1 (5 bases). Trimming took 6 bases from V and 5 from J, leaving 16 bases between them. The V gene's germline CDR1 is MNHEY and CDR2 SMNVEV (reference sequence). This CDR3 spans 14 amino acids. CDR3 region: CASSPLGPGETQYF. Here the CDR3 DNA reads TGTGCCAGCAGCCCCCTTGGGCCAGGGGAGACCCAGTACTTC.

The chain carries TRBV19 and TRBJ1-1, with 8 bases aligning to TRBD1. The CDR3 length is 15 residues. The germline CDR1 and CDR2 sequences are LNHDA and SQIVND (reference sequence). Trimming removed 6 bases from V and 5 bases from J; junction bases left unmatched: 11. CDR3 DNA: TGTGCCAGTAGCTGGGGAACAGGGGGGAATACTGAAGCTTTCTTT. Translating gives CASSWGTGGNTEAFF.

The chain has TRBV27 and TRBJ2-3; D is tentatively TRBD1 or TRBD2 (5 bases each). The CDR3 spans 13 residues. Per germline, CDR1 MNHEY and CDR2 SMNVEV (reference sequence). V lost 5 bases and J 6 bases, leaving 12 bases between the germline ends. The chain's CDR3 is CASSLSWGDTQYF. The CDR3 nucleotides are TGTGCCAGCAGTCTCAGCTGGGGGGATACGCAGTATTTT.

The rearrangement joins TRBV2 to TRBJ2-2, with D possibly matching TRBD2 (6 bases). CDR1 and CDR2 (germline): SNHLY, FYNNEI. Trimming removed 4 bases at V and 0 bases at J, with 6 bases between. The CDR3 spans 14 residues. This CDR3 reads CASSGGANTGELFF. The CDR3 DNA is TGTGCCAGCAGTGGCGGGGCGAACACCGGGGAGCTGTTTTTT.

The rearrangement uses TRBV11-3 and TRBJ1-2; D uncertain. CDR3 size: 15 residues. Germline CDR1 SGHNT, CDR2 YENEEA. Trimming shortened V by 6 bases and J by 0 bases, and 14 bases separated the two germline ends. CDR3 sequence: CASRCRASANYGYTF. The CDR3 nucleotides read TGTGCCAGCAGATGCCGGGCCTCAGCTAACTATGGCTACACCTTC.

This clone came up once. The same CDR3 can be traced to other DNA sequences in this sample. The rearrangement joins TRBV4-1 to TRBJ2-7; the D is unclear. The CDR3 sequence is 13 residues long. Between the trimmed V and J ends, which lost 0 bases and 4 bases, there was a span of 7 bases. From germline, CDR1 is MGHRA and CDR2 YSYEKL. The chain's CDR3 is CASSQDSGYEQYF. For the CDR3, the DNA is TGCGCCAGCAGCCAAGATTCCGGGTACGAGCAGTACTTC.